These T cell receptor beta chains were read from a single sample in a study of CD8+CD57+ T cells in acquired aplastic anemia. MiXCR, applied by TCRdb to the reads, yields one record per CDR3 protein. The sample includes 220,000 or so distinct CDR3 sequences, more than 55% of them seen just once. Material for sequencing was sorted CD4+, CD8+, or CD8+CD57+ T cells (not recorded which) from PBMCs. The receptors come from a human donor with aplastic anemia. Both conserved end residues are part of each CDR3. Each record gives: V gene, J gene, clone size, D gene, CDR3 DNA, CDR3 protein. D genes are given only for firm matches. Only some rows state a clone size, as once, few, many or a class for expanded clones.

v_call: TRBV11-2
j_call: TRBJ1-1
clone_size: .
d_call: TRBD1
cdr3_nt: TGTGCCAGCAGCGTCGGGAAGGGGGCGCGAACGACTGAAGCTTTCTTT
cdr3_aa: CASSVGKGARTTEAFF

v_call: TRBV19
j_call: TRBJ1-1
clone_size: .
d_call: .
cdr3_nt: TGCGCCAGTAGTATGCGGGGGGCGACTCTAGGCACTGAAGCTTTTTTT
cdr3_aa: CASSMRGATLGTEAFF

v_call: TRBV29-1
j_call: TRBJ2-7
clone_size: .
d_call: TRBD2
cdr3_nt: TGCAGCGTTGAAGTAGCTAGCGGGTTCGCGTGGGAGCAGTACTTC
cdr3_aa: CSVEVASGFAWEQYF

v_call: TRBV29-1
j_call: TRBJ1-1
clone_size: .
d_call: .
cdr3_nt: TGCAGCGGTACCTCGCAGGGGATCACTGAAGCTTTCTTT
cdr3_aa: CSGTSQGITEAFF

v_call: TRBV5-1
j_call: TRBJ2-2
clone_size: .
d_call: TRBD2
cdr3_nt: TGCGCCAGCAGCTTCCTAGGACTAGAGCTAACACCGGGGAGGGATTTT
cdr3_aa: CASSFLGLELTPGRDF

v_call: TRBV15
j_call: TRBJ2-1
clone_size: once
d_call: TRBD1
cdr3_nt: TGTGCCAGCAGTTGGACAGGGTACCAAACATTCAATGAGCAGTTCTTC
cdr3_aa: CASSWTGYQTFNEQFF

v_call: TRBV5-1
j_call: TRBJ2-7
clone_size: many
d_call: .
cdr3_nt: TGCGCCAGCAGCTCAGGGTCCCCCTACGAGCAGTACTTC
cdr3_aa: CASSSGSPYEQYF

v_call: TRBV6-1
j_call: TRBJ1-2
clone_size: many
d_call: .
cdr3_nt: TGTGCCAGCAGTGAAGCGCCAGAGACGGGCTATGGCTACACCTTC
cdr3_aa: CASSEAPETGYGYTF

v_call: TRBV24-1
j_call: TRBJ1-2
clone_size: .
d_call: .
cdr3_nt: TGTGCCACCAGTGATGGGGCCCCCTATGGCTACACCTTC
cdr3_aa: CATSDGAPYGYTF

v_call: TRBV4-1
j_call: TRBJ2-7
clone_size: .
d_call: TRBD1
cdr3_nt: TGCGCCAGCAGCCAAGGTTTGGGTGGGACAGGTACCCTCGAGCAGTACTTC
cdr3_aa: CASSQGLGGTGTLEQYF

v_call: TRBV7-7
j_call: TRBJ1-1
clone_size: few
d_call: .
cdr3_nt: TGTGCCAGCAGCTTAAGCTTGAACACTGAAGCTTTCTTT
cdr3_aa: CASSLSLNTEAFF

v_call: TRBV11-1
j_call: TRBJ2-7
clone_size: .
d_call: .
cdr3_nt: TGTGCCAGCAGCCCCCAATCTGGCTACGAGCAGTACTTC
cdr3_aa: CASSPQSGYEQYF

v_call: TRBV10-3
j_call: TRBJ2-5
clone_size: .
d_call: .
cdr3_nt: TGTGCCATCAGTGCGCCTAGCGACCAAGAGACCCAGTACTTC
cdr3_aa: CAISAPSDQETQYF

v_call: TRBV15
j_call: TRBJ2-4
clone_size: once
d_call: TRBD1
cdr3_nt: TGTGCCACCAGCAGTGGGACAGGAATCGCCAAAAACATTCAGTACTTC
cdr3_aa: CATSSGTGIAKNIQYF

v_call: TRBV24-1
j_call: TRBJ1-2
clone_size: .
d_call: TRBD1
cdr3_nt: TGTGCCACCAGTGATAGGGCCAGGGGGCATGGCTACACCTTC
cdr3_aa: CATSDRARGHGYTF

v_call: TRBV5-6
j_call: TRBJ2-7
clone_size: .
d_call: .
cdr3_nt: TGTGCCAGCAGCCGGCCGGGCGTTACCTACGAGCAGTACTTC
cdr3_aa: CASSRPGVTYEQYF

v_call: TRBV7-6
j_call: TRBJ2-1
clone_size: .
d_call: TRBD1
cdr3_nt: TGTGCCAGCAGCTTAGAGGCGGGGACAGGCAATGAGCAGTTCTTC
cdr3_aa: CASSLEAGTGNEQFF

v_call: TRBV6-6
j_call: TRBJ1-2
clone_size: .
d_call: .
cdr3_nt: TGTGCCAGCAGAAATAACTATGGCTACACCTTC
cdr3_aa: CASRNNYGYTF

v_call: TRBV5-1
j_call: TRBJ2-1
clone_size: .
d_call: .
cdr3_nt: TGCGCCAGCAGCCAGGGACAAGGAACGACAGATGAGCAGTTCTTC
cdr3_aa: CASSQGQGTTDEQFF

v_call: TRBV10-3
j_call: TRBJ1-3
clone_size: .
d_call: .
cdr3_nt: TGTGCCATCAGGGACAAGGGGAGCTCTGGAAACACCATATATTTT
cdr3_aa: CAIRDKGSSGNTIYF

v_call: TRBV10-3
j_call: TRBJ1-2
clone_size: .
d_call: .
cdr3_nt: TGTGCCATAACTACGACAGGCCATCCTGGCTACACCTTC
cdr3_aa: CAITTTGHPGYTF

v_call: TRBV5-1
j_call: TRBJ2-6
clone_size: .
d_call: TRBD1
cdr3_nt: TGCGCCAGCAGCCTCCGAGCAGGGGGCGCAGCTGGGGCCAACGTCCTGACTTTC
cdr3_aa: CASSLRAGGAAGANVLTF

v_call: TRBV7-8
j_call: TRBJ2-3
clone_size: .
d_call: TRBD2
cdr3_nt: TGTGCCAGCGGCCCAGGGACTAGCGGGGGGGGAGATACGCAGTATTTT
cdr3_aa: CASGPGTSGGGDTQYF